What follows are 3 T cell receptor beta chains derived from one specimen sequenced in a study of cytomegalovirus exposure and HLA in healthy donors. 60 Vbeta and 13 Jbeta primers were used in PCR. Here immunoSEQ multiplex PCR was the method, and the copy in TCRdb shows in-frame clones only, minus some. Here the sample spans fewer than 200,000 clones, roughly 75% being singletons. What was sequenced was PBMCs. These receptors were collected from a man in his forties in good health and CMV-seronegative.

The V and J genes are TRBV6-1 and TRBJ1-1, with D maybe TRBD1 (6 bases). CDR1 and CDR2 from the germline V gene are MNHNS and SASEGT. The CDR3 spans 14 residues. The V gene lost 3 bases and the J gene lost 1 base, with 9 bases spanning the gap. The CDR3 sequence: CASSEGTKNTEAFF. Written as DNA, the CDR3 is TGTGCCAGCAGTGAGGGGACAAAGAACACTGAAGCTTTCTTT.

V usage is TRBV19 and J usage is TRBJ1-3; D perhaps matches TRBD1 (5 bases). The germline V gene has CDR1 LNHDA and CDR2 SQIVND (reference sequence). V dropped 5 bases and J dropped 9 bases, with 11 bases sitting between them. The CDR3 has 12 residues. Here the CDR3 DNA reads TGTGCCAGTAGTTTCACAGGATTCACCATATATTTT. It is translated as CASSFTGFTIYF. The variable domain in full, completed from reference TRBV19 and TRBJ1-3, reads DGGITQSPKYLFRKEGQNVTLSCEQNLNHDAMYWYRQDPGQGLRLIYYSQIVNDFQKGDIAEGYSVSREKKESFPLTVTSAQKNPTAFYLCASSFTGFTIYFGEGSWLTVV.

This clone came up a few times. This chain links TRBV5-1 with TRBJ1-1; TRBD1 matches at 8 bases. The CDR3 has 14 amino acids. The J segment lost 2 bases and the V segment lost 4 bases, leaving 4 bases of the junction unmatched. Germline values: CDR1 SGHRS, CDR2 YFSETQ. The CDR3 DNA follows: TGCGCCAGCAGCCCCGGACAGGGAAACACTGAAGCTTTCTTT. It encodes CASSPGQGNTEAFF.